This T cell receptor (beta chain) emerged from a study of cytomegalovirus exposure and HLA in healthy donors. Background on the study: Unique TCRs numbering around 85 million, obtained from HLA-typed donors, made up an early data release.

Researchers ran the PCR with 60 Vbeta and 13 Jbeta primers. The method was immunoSEQ multiplex PCR; TCRdb's version includes in-frame clones alone and lacks a portion of them. The sample holds about 130,000 clones, approximately 70% seen once. Notes on the study in general: Earlier findings revealed that most TCR beta V segments proved productive either about 87% or about 30% of the time. Later analysis associated a missense DCLRE1C variant with TCR beta V- and J-gene trimming.

Germline lookup yields CDR1 SGHRS and CDR2 YFSETQ. The length of the CDR3 is 15 residues. Trimming removed 4 bases from V and 7 bases from J, with 18 bases in between. To note about this clone: The antigen remains undetermined.

Sequenced: PBMCs. The TCR sequence derives from a woman aged 60-70 years in good health and CMV-seropositive. V usage is TRBV5-1 and J usage is TRBJ2-1; possible D gene TRBD1, 6 bases. CDR3 in DNA: TGCGCCAGCAGCCAGGGGCTAACCCCAATGAATGAGCAGTTCTTC. Translated: CASSQGLTPMNEQFF.